This T cell receptor (beta chain) appears in the sequencing data of a study of blood T cell repertoires in COVID-19. About the study: The United States, Italy and Spain provided the acute and convalescent COVID-19 samples. PBMCs, B-cell-depleted T cells, or T cells provided the cDNA or gDNA that made up the material.

The length of the CDR3 is 13 residues. The germline V gene has CDR1 SGHRS and CDR2 YFSETQ. V lost 5 bases to trimming and J lost 1 base, with 9 bases between them. Authors' processing steps: Amplification of reference gene primers provided the estimated nucleated cell counts. The protocol was immunoSEQ multiplex PCR, while the TCRdb copy is restricted to in-frame clones and leaves out a portion. The V and J calls and clone size are taken from that table; D and trimming were inferred from the DNA. The table has 110,000 or so clones, about 90% seen once. The source of this sequence is a woman aged 50 to 60 with acute or convalescent COVID-19. The sequenced sample was peripheral blood. The gene calls are TRBV5-1 and TRBJ1-1; no clear D gene. This chain's CDR3 is CASSRAWNTEAFF. CDR3 in DNA: TGCGCCAGCAGTCGTGCGTGGAACACTGAAGCTTTCTTT.